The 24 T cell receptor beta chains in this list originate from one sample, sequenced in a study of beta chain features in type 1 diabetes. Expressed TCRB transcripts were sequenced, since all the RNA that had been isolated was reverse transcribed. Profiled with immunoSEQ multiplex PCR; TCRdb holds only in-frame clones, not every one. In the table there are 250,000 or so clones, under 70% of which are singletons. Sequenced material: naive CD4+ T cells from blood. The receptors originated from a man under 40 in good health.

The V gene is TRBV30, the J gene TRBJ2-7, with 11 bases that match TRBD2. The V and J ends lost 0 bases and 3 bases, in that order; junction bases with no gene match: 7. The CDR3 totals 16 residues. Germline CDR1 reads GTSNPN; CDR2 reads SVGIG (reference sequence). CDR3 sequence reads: CAWSVPLAGAIYEQYF. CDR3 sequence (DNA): TGTGCCTGGAGTGTACCACTAGCGGGGGCGATCTACGAGCAGTACTTC.

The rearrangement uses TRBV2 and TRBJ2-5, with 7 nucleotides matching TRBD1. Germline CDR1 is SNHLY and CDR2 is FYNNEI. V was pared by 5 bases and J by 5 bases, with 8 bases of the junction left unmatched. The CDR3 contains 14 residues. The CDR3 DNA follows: TGTGCCAGCAGTCACCAACAGGGGTTGGAGACCCAGTACTTC. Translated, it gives CASSHQQGLETQYF.

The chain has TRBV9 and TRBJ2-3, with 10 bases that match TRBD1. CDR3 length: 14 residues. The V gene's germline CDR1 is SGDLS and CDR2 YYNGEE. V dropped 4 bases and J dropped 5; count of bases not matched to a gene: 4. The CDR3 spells CASSRQGARDTQYF. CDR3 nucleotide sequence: TGTGCCAGCAGCAGACAGGGGGCAAGAGATACGCAGTATTTT.

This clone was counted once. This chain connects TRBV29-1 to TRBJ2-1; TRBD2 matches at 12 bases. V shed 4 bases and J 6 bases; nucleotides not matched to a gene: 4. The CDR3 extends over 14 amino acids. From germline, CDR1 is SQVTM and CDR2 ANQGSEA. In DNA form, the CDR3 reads TGCAGCGTTGTAACTAGCGGGGGGCGCAATGAGCAGTTCTTC. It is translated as CSVVTSGGRNEQFF.

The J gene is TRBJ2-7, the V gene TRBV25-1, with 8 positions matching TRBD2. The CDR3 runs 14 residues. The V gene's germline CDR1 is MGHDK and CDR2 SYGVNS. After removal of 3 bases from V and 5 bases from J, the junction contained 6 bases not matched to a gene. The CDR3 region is CASSDPGGADEQYF. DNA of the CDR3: TGTGCCAGCAGTGACCCCGGGGGGGCCGACGAGCAGTACTTC.

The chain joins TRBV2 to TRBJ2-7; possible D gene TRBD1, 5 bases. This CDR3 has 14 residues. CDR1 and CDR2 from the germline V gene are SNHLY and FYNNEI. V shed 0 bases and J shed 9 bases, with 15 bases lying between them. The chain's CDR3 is CASSEAITSGMQYF. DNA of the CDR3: TGTGCCAGCAGTGAAGCCATTACCTCAGGGATGCAGTACTTC.

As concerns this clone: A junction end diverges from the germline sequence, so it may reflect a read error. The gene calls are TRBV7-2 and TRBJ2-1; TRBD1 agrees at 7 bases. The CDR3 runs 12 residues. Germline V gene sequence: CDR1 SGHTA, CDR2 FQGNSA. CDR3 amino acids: CASSLVGTAQVF. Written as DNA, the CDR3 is TGTGCCAGCAGCTTAGTGGGGACAGCGCAAGTCTTC.

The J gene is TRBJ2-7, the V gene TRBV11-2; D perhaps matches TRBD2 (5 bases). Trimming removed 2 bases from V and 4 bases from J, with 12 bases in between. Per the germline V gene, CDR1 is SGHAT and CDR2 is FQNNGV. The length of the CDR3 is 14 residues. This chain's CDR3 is CASSLRGWEYEQYF. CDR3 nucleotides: TGTGCCAGCAGCTTACGTGGCTGGGAGTACGAGCAGTACTTC.

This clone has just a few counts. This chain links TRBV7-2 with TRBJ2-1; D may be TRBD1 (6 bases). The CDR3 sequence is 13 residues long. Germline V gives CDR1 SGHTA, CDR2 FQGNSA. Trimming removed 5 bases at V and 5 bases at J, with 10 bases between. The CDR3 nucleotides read TGTGCCAGCAGCCCAGGACAGCACAATGAGCAGTTCTTC. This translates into CASSPGQHNEQFF.

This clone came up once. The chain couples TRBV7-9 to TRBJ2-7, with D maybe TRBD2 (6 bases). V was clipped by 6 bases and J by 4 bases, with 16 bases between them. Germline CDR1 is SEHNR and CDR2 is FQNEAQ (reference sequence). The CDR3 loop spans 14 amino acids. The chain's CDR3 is CASSRAGRRYEQYF. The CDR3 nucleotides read TGTGCCAGCAGTCGGGCCGGGAGACGGTACGAGCAGTACTTC. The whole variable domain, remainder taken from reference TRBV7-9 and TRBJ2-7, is DTGVSQNPRHKITKRGQNVTFRCDPISEHNRLYWYRQTLGQGPEFLTYFQNEAQLEKSRLLSDRFSAERPKGSFSTLEIQRTEQGDSAMYLCASSRAGRRYEQYFGPGTRLTVT.

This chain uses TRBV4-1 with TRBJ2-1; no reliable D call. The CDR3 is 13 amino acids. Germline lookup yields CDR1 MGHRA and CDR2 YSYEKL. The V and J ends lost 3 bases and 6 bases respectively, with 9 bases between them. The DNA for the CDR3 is TGCGCCAGCAGCCACCGGCTGGCCAATGAGCAGTTCTTC. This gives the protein CASSHRLANEQFF.

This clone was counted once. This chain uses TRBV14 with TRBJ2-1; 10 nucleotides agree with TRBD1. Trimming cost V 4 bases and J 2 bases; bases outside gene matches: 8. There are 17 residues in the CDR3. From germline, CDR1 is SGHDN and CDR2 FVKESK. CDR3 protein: CASSRNRDRGAYNEQFF. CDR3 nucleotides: TGTGCCAGCAGCCGTAACCGGGACAGGGGAGCCTACAATGAGCAGTTCTTC.

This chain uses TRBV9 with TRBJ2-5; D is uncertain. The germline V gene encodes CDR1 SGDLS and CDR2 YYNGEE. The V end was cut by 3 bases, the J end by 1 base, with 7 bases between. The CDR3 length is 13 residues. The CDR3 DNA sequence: TGTGCCAGCAGCGATGGGCGCCAAGAGACCCAGTACTTC. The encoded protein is CASSDGRQETQYF.

For the CDR3, the DNA is TGCAGCGCTCGCGGACTAGCGGGAGTAGAGCAGTTCTTC. This sequence encodes CSARGLAGVEQFF. The chain couples TRBV29-1 to TRBJ2-1, with TRBD2 matching over 13 bases. From germline, CDR1 is SQVTM and CDR2 ANQGSEA. The junction had 7 bases not matched to a gene; V was cut back by 7 bases and J by 10 bases. The CDR3 runs 13 residues.

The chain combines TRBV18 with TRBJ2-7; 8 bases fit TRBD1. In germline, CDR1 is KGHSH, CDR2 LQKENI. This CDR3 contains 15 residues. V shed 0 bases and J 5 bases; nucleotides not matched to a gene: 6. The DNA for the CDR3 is TGTGCCAGCTCACCACCGGGGCAGGGGGCCGACGAGCAGTACTTC. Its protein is CASSPPGQGADEQYF. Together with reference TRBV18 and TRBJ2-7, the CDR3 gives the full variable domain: NAGVMQNPRHLVRRRGQEARLRCSPMKGHSHVYWYRQLPEEGLKFMVYLQKENIIDESGMPKERFSAEFPKEGPSILRIQQVVRGDSAAYFCASSPPGQGADEQYFGPGTRLTVT.

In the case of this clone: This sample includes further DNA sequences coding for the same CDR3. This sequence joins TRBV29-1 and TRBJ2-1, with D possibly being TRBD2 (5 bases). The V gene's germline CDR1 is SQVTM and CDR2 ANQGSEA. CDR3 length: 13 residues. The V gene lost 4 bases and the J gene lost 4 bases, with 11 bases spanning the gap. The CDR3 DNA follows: TGCAGCGTTGGCGGGCGGAATTACAATGAGCAGTTCTTC. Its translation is CSVGGRNYNEQFF.

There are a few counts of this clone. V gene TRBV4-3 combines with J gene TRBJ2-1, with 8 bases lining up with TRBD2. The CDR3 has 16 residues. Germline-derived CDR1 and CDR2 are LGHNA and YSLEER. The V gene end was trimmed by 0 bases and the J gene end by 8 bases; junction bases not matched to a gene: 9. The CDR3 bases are TGCGCCAGCAGCCAAGAAATGAGAGCGGGAGTGCATGAGCAGTTCTTC. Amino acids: CASSQEMRAGVHEQFF.

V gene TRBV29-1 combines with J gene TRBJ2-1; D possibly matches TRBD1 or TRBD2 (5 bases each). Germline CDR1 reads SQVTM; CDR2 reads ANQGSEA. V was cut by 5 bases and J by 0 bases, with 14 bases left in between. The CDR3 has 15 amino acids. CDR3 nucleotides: TGCAGCGTTAGCCGGGACGGAAGCTCCTACAATGAGCAGTTCTTC. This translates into CSVSRDGSSYNEQFF.

CDR3: CAHAEGALHTQYF. CDR3 in DNA: TGTGCCCACGCCGAGGGGGCTCTCCATACGCAGTATTTT. V is TRBV28 and J is TRBJ2-3; 7 nucleotides agree with TRBD1. Germline-derived CDR1 and CDR2 are MDHEN and SYDVKM. The CDR3 has 13 residues. Trimming cost V 11 bases and J 7 bases; bases outside gene matches: 12. The variable domain in full, with the rest retrieved from reference TRBV28 and TRBJ2-3, is DVKVTQSSRYLVKRTGEKVFLECVQDMDHENMFWYRQDPGLGLRLIYFSYDVKMKEKGDIPEGYSVSREKKERFSLILESASTNQTSMYLCAHAEGALHTQYFGPGTRLTVL.

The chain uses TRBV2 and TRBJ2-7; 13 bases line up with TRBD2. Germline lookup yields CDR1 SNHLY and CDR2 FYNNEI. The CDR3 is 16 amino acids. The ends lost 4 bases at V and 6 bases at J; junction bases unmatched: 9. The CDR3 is CASSVLRTSGRGEQYF. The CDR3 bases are TGTGCCAGCAGTGTTTTGAGGACTAGCGGGAGAGGCGAGCAGTACTTC.

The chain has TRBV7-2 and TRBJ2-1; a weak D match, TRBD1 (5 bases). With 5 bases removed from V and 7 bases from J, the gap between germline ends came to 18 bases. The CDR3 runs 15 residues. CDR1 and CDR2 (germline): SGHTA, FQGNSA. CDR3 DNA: TGTGCCAGCAGCCCTGGCTGGGGCCTGAGGAATGAGCAGTTCTTC. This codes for CASSPGWGLRNEQFF.

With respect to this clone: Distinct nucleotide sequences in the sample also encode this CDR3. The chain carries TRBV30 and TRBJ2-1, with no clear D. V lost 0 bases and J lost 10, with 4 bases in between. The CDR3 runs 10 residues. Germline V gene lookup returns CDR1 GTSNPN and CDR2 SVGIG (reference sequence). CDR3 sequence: CAWSVREQFF. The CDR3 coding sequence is TGTGCCTGGAGTGTACGGGAGCAGTTCTTC.

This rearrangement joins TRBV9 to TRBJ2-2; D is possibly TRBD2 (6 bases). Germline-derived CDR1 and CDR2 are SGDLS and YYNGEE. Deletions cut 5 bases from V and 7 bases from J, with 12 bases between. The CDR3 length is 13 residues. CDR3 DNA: TGTGCCAGCAGGGGAGGAACTTACGGGGAGCTGTTTTTT. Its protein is CASRGGTYGELFF.

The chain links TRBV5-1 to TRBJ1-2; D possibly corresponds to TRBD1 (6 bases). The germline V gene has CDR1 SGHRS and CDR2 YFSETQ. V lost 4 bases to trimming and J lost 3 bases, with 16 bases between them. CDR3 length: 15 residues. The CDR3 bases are TGCGCCAGCAGCCCCGGACAGACGTTGGACTATGGCTACACCTTC. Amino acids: CASSPGQTLDYGYTF.